This T cell receptor (beta chain) was profiled in a study of beta chain features in type 1 diabetes. Whole-study context: Examined across all samples were approximately 99 million sorted cells.

Study-wide points: Healthy donors had naive, central memory and Treg TCRB repertoires that appeared less similar than those seen among patients. TCRB CDR3s from Type 1 diabetes patients were moderately but significantly shorter in all four CD4+ subsets. For type 1 diabetes patients, VDJ junctions showed fewer insertions and more deletions.

Investigators reverse transcribed all isolated RNA, so they sequenced expressed TCRB transcripts. Profiled with immunoSEQ multiplex PCR; TCRdb holds only in-frame clones, not every one. The top ten clones hold around 0.44% of a sample with almost 350,000 clones, 8% of them seen once. As regards this clone: No antigen is known for it.

This TCR derives from a young woman in good health. Sequenced input: central memory CD4+ T cells from blood.

The DNA for the CDR3 is TGTGCCAGCAGCTTAGATTTCTCGGATTCCAGGGGCATTCCGGTATACGAGCAGTACTTC. Protein product: CASSLDFSDSRGIPVYEQYF. The chain combines TRBV11-2 with TRBJ2-7; maybe TRBD1 (6 bases). V dropped 0 bases and J dropped 4 bases, with 28 bases sitting between them. The CDR3 is 20 amino acids. Germline loops: CDR1 SGHAT, CDR2 FQNNGV.